The clone carrying this T cell receptor beta chain was seen at least ten times. Its target is not known. These data are taken from a study of regulatory T cells in long-lasting Graves disease. Study-level results: Examination was confined to peripheral blood, excluding thyroid tissue.

The germline gives CDR1 GTSNPN, CDR2 SVGIG (reference sequence). V shed 2 bases and J shed 1 base, with 14 bases lying between them. The CDR3 is 15 residues long. With iRepertoire HTBI primers and Arm-PCR of CDR3 regions, TCR beta libraries were built. TCRdb processed the multiplex PCR reads anew with MiXCR; each CDR3 protein has one entry. The sample has under 500,000 distinct CDR3 sequences, roughly 15% seen once; the top ten hold about 10%. As to time point: newly diagnosed GD, antithyroid drugs for less than 3 months. RNA from PBMCs was the source of the TCR library. These data were likewise used in another study, on T cells in Graves' hyperthyroidism and ophthalmopathy. From that paper: A set of HTBI primers served as the primers for a first-round RT-PCR of the TCR CDR3. A 13 V-J signature model discriminated ophthalmopathy versus stable hyperthyroidism.

The rearrangement links TRBV30 to TRBJ1-1; D gene uncertain. This clonotype was obtained from a woman in her twenties or thirties with Graves disease. This specimen was peripheral blood mononuclear cells (PBMCs), taken at new diagnosis, from a patient treated with antithyroid drugs. The CDR3 sequence: CAWSYGRLTNTEAFF. The CDR3 DNA follows: TGTGCCTGGAGTTACGGCAGGCTGACGAACACTGAAGCTTTCTTT.